Below, 17 T cell receptor beta chains from the same sample are listed, as sequenced in a study of vaccination effects on CD4 cells after COVID-19. Expansion of antigen-specific CD4+ T cells with viral peptide pools was carried out by the ViraFEST assay before sequencing. A 10-day culture period preceded the isolation of CD4+ T cells. Documented for the person is a PCR-confirmed SARS-CoV-2 infection occurring between March and December 2020. Some clones are missing from TCRdb's copy, which holds only in-frame ones; the method was immunoSEQ multiplex PCR. Of tens of thousands of clones in the sample, about 77% were seen once. No antigen is known for these receptors. Specimen: CD4+ T cells from PBMCs cultured with HIV peptides, collected before COVID-19 vaccination. Subset described: HIV-1 Nef peptide pool negative control/reference culture. These receptor sequences come from a human donor who had a prior SARS-CoV-2 infection.

This clone showed up just a few times. The J gene is TRBJ2-1, the V gene TRBV14; 11 nucleotides match TRBD2. Trimming at V came to 7 bases and at J to 2 bases, leaving 4 bases not matched to a gene. The CDR3 totals 15 residues. Germline V lookup: CDR1 SGHDN, CDR2 FVKESK. CDR3 residues: CASTTSGSPYNEQFF. The CDR3 DNA follows: TGTGCCAGCACTACTAGCGGGAGCCCCTACAATGAGCAGTTCTTC.

J is TRBJ1-1 and V is TRBV9; no clear D gene. Trimming stripped 3 bases from V and 5 bases from J, with 14 bases between. The V gene's germline CDR1 is SGDLS and CDR2 YYNGEE. The CDR3 loop spans 14 amino acids. Here the CDR3 DNA reads TGTGCCAGCAGCGATGACCCGTTTAATACTGAAGCTTTCTTT. Its protein product is CASSDDPFNTEAFF.

Here the CDR3 reads CASSQSSVGVGNEQFF. CDR3 sequence (DNA): TGTGCCAGCAGCCAATCTAGCGTGGGAGTCGGGAATGAGCAGTTCTTC. This chain connects TRBV7-2 to TRBJ2-1; a weak D match, TRBD2 (6 bases). Trimming took 5 bases from V and 7 from J, leaving 21 bases between them. CDR1 is SGHTA, CDR2 FQGNSA, per germline. The CDR3 is 16 amino acids.

J is TRBJ2-3 and V is TRBV7-9; D gene uncertain. This CDR3 region has 11 residues. The germline V and J ends were trimmed by 2 bases and 6 bases, with 3 bases remaining between them. Germline V lookup: CDR1 SEHNR, CDR2 FQNEAQ (reference sequence). Here the CDR3 reads CASSLSDTQYF. As DNA, the CDR3 is TGTGCCAGCAGCTTATCCGATACGCAGTATTTT.

The chain combines TRBV5-4 with TRBJ2-3, with 8 bases identical to TRBD2. The V segment lost 5 bases and the J segment 1 base; nucleotides outside the gene matches: 3. This CDR3 comprises 14 residues. CDR1 is SGHNT, CDR2 YYREEE, per germline (reference sequence). In DNA, the CDR3 is TGTGCCAGCAGGAGCGGGGGCGGCACAGATACGCAGTATTTT. It is translated as CASRSGGGTDTQYF.

The V gene is TRBV12-3 or TRBV12-4, the J gene TRBJ1-3; D remains unclear. V lost 3 bases and J 0 bases, leaving 3 bases between the germline ends. This CDR3 comprises 13 residues. CDR3 coding DNA: TGTGCCAGCAGTTTCTCCTCTGGAAACACCATATATTTT. This sequence encodes CASSFSSGNTIYF.

The V call is TRBV3-1 (or the pseudogene TRBV3-2), the J call TRBJ2-3; the match to TRBD2 covers 12 bases. This CDR3 comprises 23 residues. Germline-derived CDR1 and CDR2 are LGHDT and YNNKEL (reference sequence). Trimming took 2 bases from V and 5 from J; bases not matched to a gene: 26. CDR3 nucleotide sequence: TGTGCCAGCAGCCAATTTTTCCAATCCTCCGGGACTAGCGGGCGAGAGGCGAGAGATACGCAGTATTTT. It specifies CASSQFFQSSGTSGREARDTQYF.

This clone was picked up one time. V usage is TRBV5-3 and J usage is TRBJ2-3, with TRBD2 identical over 7 bases. TRBV5-3 is marked as an open reading frame, function uncertain. After removal of 4 bases from V and 2 bases from J, the junction contained 13 bases not matched to a gene. The CDR3 length is 17 residues. For the CDR3, the DNA is TGTGCCAGAAGCCGACACGGGAGGCAGCCAGTCACAGATACGCAGTATTTT. This sequence encodes CARSRHGRQPVTDTQYF.

The CDR3 nucleotides read TGTGCCAGCAGTTGGGACAGGTACCAAGAGACCCAGTACTTC. Its protein is CASSWDRYQETQYF. The chain couples TRBV27 to TRBJ2-5, with 8 bases fitting TRBD1. The germline gives CDR1 MNHEY, CDR2 SMNVEV (reference sequence). The trim removed 4 bases at V and 0 bases at J, leaving 1 base unmatched. The CDR3 extends over 14 amino acids.

V usage is TRBV18 and J usage is TRBJ2-3; no definite D call. V was trimmed by 5 bases and J by 5 bases, leaving 8 bases between them. The CDR3 length is 12 residues. From germline, CDR1 is KGHSH and CDR2 LQKENI. The CDR3 bases are TGTGCCAGCTCATTGATAGGAGATACGCAGTATTTT. Protein product: CASSLIGDTQYF.

The J gene is TRBJ2-1, the V gene TRBV24-1; D perhaps matches TRBD2 (5 bases). Trimming stripped 0 bases from V and 2 bases from J, with 10 bases between. The CDR3 totals 16 residues. Germline CDR1 is KGHDR and CDR2 is SFDVKD. CDR3 DNA sequence: TGTGCCACCAGTGATTTGCGAGGAGGTCCCTACAATGAGCAGTTCTTC. It specifies CATSDLRGGPYNEQFF.

The V and J genes are TRBV2 and TRBJ2-5; perhaps TRBD1 as D (5 bases). Germline V gives CDR1 SNHLY, CDR2 FYNNEI. Trimming removed 4 bases from V and 5 bases from J, with 11 bases in between. The CDR3 runs to 13 residues. The CDR3 reads CASSARQLETQYF. CDR3 DNA sequence: TGTGCCAGCAGTGCCCGACAGCTCGAGACCCAGTACTTC.

The chain carries TRBV7-9 and TRBJ2-5; 7 nucleotides agree with TRBD2. The CDR3 totals 14 residues. Germline assignment: CDR1 SEHNR and CDR2 FQNEAQ (reference sequence). Trimming took 5 bases from V and 4 from J; bases not matched to a gene: 7. This CDR3 is CASSPGVAGETQYF. In nucleotides, the CDR3 is TGTGCCAGCAGCCCCGGGGTAGCGGGAGAGACCCAGTACTTC.

V is TRBV2 and J is TRBJ1-2; no firm D call. V dropped 2 bases and J dropped 8 bases, with 9 bases sitting between them. Per germline, CDR1 SNHLY and CDR2 FYNNEI. The CDR3 is made up of 12 amino acids. CDR3 DNA: TGTGCCAGCAGTGAATTTCCTCGGGGCTACACCTTC. It is translated as CASSEFPRGYTF.

The chain carries TRBV2 and TRBJ2-7; 7 nucleotides agree with TRBD1. Trimming removed 4 bases from V and 0 bases from J; junction bases left unmatched: 9. Germline V gene sequence: CDR1 SNHLY, CDR2 FYNNEI. This CDR3 contains 16 residues. The CDR3 protein is CASSVVGQASSYEQYF. The DNA for the CDR3 is TGTGCCAGCAGTGTTGTCGGACAGGCGAGCTCCTACGAGCAGTACTTC.

This clone appeared once. The chain has TRBV7-2 and TRBJ2-1; D call uncertain. In germline, CDR1 is SGHTA, CDR2 FQGNSA. Trimming pared 1 base from V and 9 bases from J, leaving 7 bases between. The CDR3 is 12 amino acids. The CDR3 loop is CASSLVTGEQFF. CDR3 nucleotide sequence: TGTGCCAGCAGCTTAGTGACGGGTGAGCAGTTCTTC.

In DNA form, the CDR3 reads TGTGCCTGGAGTGTAGGGTCGTTCGGGGCCGGAGAAGCTTTCTTT. It translates to CAWSVGSFGAGEAFF. This chain uses TRBV30 with TRBJ1-1; a weak D match, TRBD1 (5 bases). V was shortened by 0 bases and J by 8 bases, with 19 bases between the two germline ends. The V gene's germline CDR1 is GTSNPN and CDR2 SVGIG (reference sequence). There are 15 residues in the CDR3.